The rows below give T cell receptor beta chains drawn from one sample of a study of brain T cells in children with intractable seizures. Clones were sequenced by immunoSEQ multiplex PCR, and TCRdb holds only the in-frame ones, with some missing. The data show hundreds of thousands of clones, with about 93% seen just once and approximately 5% held by the top ten. The sequencing here drew on peripheral blood, taken more than 4 months after surgery. Receptors were obtained from a boy under two years old with tuberous sclerosis and intractable seizures. Each CDR3 is given with its conserved first and last residue. The D gene is left open where the match is weak. Clone sizes are given selectively: once, few, many, or a class where the clone is expanded.

clone_size	d_call	j_call	v_call	cdr3_aa	cdr3_nt
.	TRBD2	TRBJ2-1	TRBV4-2	CASSQEMGGRASNEQFF	TGTGCCAGCAGCCAAGAAATGGGAGGGAGGGCCTCCAATGAGCAGTTCTTC
.	.	TRBJ1-4	TRBV3-1/TRBV3-2	CASSLGAGFNEKLFF	TGTGCCAGCAGCCTCGGGGCAGGGTTTAATGAAAAACTGTTTTTT
.	TRBD2	TRBJ2-3	TRBV7-3	CASSSRGGTDTQYF	TGTGCCAGCAGCTCTCGGGGGGGCACAGATACGCAGTATTTT
.	.	TRBJ2-5	TRBV11-2	CASSPLQGPRGETQYF	TGTGCCAGCAGCCCCCTCCAGGGGCCCCGGGGGGAGACCCAGTACTTC
.	.	TRBJ2-7	TRBV9	CASSVGEGGPWGEQYF	TGTGCCAGCAGCGTGGGCGAAGGAGGGCCTTGGGGGGAGCAGTACTTC
.	.	TRBJ2-3	TRBV18	CASSNAPTSTDTQYF	TGTGCCAGCTCAAATGCACCTACTAGCACAGATACGCAGTATTTT
.	.	TRBJ2-1	TRBV6-1	CASSDTSINEQFF	TGTGCCAGCAGTGATACTAGTATCAATGAGCAGTTCTTC
.	.	TRBJ2-3	TRBV7-6	CASSLGADTQYF	TGTGCCAGCAGCTTAGGAGCGGATACGCAGTATTTT
.	TRBD1	TRBJ1-2	TRBV27	CASSLKGQGARGYTF	TGTGCCAGCAGTTTGAAGGGACAGGGGGCACGGGGCTACACCTTC
.	.	TRBJ2-7	TRBV13	CASSFNQGGGNVEQYF	TGTGCCAGCAGCTTTAACCAGGGTGGTGGGAACGTGGAGCAGTACTTC
once	.	TRBJ2-2	TRBV21-1	CASSKAGGGPYTGELFF	TGTGCCAGCAGCAAAGCCGGAGGGGGGCCGTACACCGGGGAGCTGTTTTTT
once	TRBD2	TRBJ2-5	TRBV5-1	CASTLAGGVQETQYF	TGCGCCAGCACCCTTGCGGGGGGCGTCCAAGAGACCCAGTACTTC
few	.	TRBJ1-2	TRBV10-3	CAISEYSYGYTF	TGTGCCATCAGTGAATACAGCTATGGCTACACCTTC
once	TRBD2	TRBJ2-5	TRBV7-6	CASSPLLWTSGEFQETQYF	TGTGCCAGCAGCCCTCTACTGTGGACTAGCGGGGAATTCCAAGAGACCCAGTACTTC
.	.	TRBJ2-5	TRBV14	CASSHTVPMETQYF	TGTGCCAGCAGCCATACAGTCCCAATGGAGACCCAGTACTTC
.	.	TRBJ1-1	TRBV5-4	CASSLSNTEAFF	TGTGCCAGCAGCCTCTCTAACACTGAAGCTTTCTTT
.	.	TRBJ1-4	TRBV6-6	CASSYSVASNEKLFF	TGTGCCAGCAGTTACTCTGTGGCTTCTAATGAAAAACTGTTTTTT
.	.	TRBJ1-4	TRBV13	CASSLGRETNEKLFF	TGTGCCAGCAGCTTAGGCAGGGAGACTAATGAAAAACTGTTTTTT
.	.	TRBJ2-7	TRBV27	CASSLSPFREQYF	TGTGCCAGCAGTTTATCTCCGTTTAGAGAGCAGTACTTC
.	.	TRBJ2-7	TRBV27	CASSFSREKAFQQYF	TGTGCCAGCAGTTTTTCCCGGGAGAAAGCATTCCAGCAGTACTTC